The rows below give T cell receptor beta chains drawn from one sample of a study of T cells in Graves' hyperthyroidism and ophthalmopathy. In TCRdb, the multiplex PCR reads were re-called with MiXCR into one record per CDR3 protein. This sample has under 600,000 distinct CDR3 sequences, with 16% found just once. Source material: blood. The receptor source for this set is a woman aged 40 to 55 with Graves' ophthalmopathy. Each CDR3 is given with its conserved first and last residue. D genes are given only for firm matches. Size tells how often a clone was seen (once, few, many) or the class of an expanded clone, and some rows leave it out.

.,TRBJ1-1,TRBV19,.,TGTGCCAGTAGTATATTTTCGGGGATGAACACTGAGGCTTTCTTT,CASSIFSGMNTEAFF
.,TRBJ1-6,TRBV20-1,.,TGCAGGGGCGCCGGGACGGGAAATTCACCCCTCCACTTT,CRGAGTGNSPLHF
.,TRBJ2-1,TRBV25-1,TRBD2,TGTGCCAGCAGTAAAGCGGGGTTCAATGAGCAGTTCTTC,CASSKAGFNEQFF
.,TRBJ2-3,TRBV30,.,TGTGCCTGGGCCCCGGTGGTAGCTCGTACGCAGTATTTT,CAWAPVVARTQYF
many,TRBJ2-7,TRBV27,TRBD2,TGTGCCAGCAGTTTAGCTAGCGGGGCCTACGAGCAGTACTTC,CASSLASGAYEQYF
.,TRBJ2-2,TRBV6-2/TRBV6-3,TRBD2,TGTGCCAGCAGCTCACTAGCGGGAAGGATCTCCGGGGAGCTGCTTTTT,CASSSLAGRISGELLF
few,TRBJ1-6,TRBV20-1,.,TGCAGTGCTAGAGGTTTAGCGGGGAATTCACCCCTCCACTTT,CSARGLAGNSPLHF
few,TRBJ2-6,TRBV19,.,TGTGCCAGTAGTATAATGGGGCAGGGCCTAGGTGGGGCCAACGTCCTGACTTTC,CASSIMGQGLGGANVLTF
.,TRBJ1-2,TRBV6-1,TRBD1,TGTGCCAGCACACGATTCAAGACAGGGATGGGAGGAATGCACTATGGCTACACCTTC,CASTRFKTGMGGMHYGYTF
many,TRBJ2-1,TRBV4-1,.,TGCGCCAGCAGCCAGTATGGTGGGAATGAGCAGTTCTTC,CASSQYGGNEQFF
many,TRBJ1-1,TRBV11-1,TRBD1,TGTGCCAGCAGCTCACTCTACCGGGACAGGGAGACTGAAGCTTTCTTT,CASSSLYRDRETEAFF
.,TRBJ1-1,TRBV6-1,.,TGTGCCAGCACGCCGCAGGGGATGAACACTGAAGCTTTCTTT,CASTPQGMNTEAFF
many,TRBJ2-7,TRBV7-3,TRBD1,TGTGCCAGCAGCACCTCGGGACAGGGGGCAGACGAGCAGTACTTC,CASSTSGQGADEQYF
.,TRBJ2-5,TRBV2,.,TGTGCCAGCAAAGACACCAGCTACCAAGAGACCCAGTACTTC,CASKDTSYQETQYF
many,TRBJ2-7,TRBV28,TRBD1,TGTGCCAGCAGAATACCCGGAGGACAGGACAACTCCTACGAGCAGTACTTC,CASRIPGGQDNSYEQYF
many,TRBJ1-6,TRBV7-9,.,TGTGCCAGCAGCCCGGACCGAGACCTTGGTTCACCCCTCCACTTT,CASSPDRDLGSPLHF
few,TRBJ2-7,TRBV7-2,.,TGTGCCAGCAGCTTAGGGATTCACTCTTACGAGCAGTACTTC,CASSLGIHSYEQYF
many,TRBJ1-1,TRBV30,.,TGTGCCTGGAGTGGACAGGTTGAAGCTTTCTTT,CAWSGQVEAFF
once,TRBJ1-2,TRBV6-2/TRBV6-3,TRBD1,TGTGCCAGCAGTTACTCAGGGACAGGGCACTTGGACTATGGCTACACCTTC,CASSYSGTGHLDYGYTF
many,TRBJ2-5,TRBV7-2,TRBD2,TGTGCCAGCAGACCCCGACTAGCGGCTCAAGAGACCCAGTACTTC,CASRPRLAAQETQYF
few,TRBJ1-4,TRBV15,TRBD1,TGTGCCACCAGCGGGACAGGCAAAAAACTGTTTTTT,CATSGTGKKLFF
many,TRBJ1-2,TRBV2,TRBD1,TGTGCCAGCATTCCCGACAGGGGCGGTGGCTACACCTTC,CASIPDRGGGYTF
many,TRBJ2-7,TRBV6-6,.,TGTGCCAGCAGTTACTCTCTCGATCTTTACGAGCAGTACTTC,CASSYSLDLYEQYF
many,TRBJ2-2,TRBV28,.,TGTGCCAGCGGTCCGGGAGCCGCGAACACCGGGGAGCTGTTTTTT,CASGPGAANTGELFF
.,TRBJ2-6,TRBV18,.,TGTGCCAGCTCACCATCTGGAGGGTCTGGGGCCAACGTCCTGACTTTC,CASSPSGGSGANVLTF
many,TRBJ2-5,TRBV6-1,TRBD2,TGTGCCAGCAGTGAGATTAGCGGGGCGTTTGAGACCCAGTACTTC,CASSEISGAFETQYF
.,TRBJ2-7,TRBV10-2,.,TGCGCCAGCAGTGACCCTAGAGCGGGTTGGGCGAGGAACGAGCAGTACTTC,CASSDPRAGWARNEQYF
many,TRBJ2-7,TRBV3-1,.,TGTGCCAGCAGCCAAGAGAGAGGACGGCGAATCGAGCAGTACTTC,CASSQERGRRIEQYF
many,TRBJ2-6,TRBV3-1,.,TGTGCCAGCACCCCTTGGGGTAGGGCTGGGGCCAACGTCCTGACTTTC,CASTPWGRAGANVLTF
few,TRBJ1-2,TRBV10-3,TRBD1,TGTGCCATCAGTAATAGGACAGGGCTGGCCTATGGCTACACCTTC,CAISNRTGLAYGYTF
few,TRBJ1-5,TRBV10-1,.,TGCGCCAGCAGGGCGGGGGGCAGGGAAGCGACCCCTGGCAATCAGCCCCAGCATTTT,CASRAGGREATPGNQPQHF
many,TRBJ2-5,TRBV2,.,TGTGCCAGCAGTTACACCGCAGGGATTCAAGAGACCCAGTACTTC,CASSYTAGIQETQYF
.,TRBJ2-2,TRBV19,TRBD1,TGTGCCAGTAGTATAGGGGGACAGGGGAGGAACTCCGGGGAGCTGGTTTTT,CASSIGGQGRNSGELVF
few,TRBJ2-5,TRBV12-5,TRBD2,TGTGCTAGTGGTTTGGGCCGCCTAGCGGCCGGACAAGAGACCCAGTACTTC,CASGLGRLAAGQETQYF
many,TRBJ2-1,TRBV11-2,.,TGTGCCAGCAGCTTAGTCGGGGTCAATGAGCAGTTCTTC,CASSLVGVNEQFF
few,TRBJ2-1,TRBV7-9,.,TGTGCCAGCAGCTTAGCGGGAGAGGATAATGAGCAGTTCTTC,CASSLAGEDNEQFF
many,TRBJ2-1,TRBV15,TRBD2,TGTGCCACCAGCAAGGCTAGCGGGGGGTACAATGAGCAGTTCTTC,CATSKASGGYNEQFF
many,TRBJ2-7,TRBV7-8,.,TGTGCCAGCAGCTTAGTCGCGGGAAGGCCCGAGCAGTACTTC,CASSLVAGRPEQYF
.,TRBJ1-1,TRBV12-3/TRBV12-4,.,TGTGCCAGCAGTTCATATGGGCGTTTTGAAGCTTTCTTT,CASSSYGRFEAFF
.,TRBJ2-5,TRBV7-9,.,TGTGCCAGCAGCCAAGGACTAACAAAAGAGACCCAGTACTTC,CASSQGLTKETQYF
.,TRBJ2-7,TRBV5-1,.,TGCGCCAGCAGCTTGTTGGACAGCACCTACGAGCAGTACTTC,CASSLLDSTYEQYF
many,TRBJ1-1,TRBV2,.,TGTGCCAGCAACCCGCCTGCGTCTGCGGTGAACACTGAAGCTTTCTTT,CASNPPASAVNTEAFF
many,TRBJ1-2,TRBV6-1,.,TGTGCCAGCAGTCTGAAAGGTGGTAAACTAGGACCACGCTATGGCTACACCTTC,CASSLKGGKLGPRYGYTF
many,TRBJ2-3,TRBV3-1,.,TGTGCCAGCAGCGAATACCAAGGGGGAGGAGGTGTGCAGTATTTT,CASSEYQGGGGVQYF
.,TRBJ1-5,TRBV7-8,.,TGTGCCAGCAGCTTAGAGGGACAAAATCAGCCCCAGCATTTT,CASSLEGQNQPQHF
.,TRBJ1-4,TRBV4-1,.,TGCGCCAGCAGCCAAGGGGTGGGAACAACTAATGAAAAACTGTTTTTT,CASSQGVGTTNEKLFF
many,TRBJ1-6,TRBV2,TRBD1,TGTGCCAGCAACCTAGCACCAGGGGGAGGTTCACCCCTCCACTTT,CASNLAPGGGSPLHF
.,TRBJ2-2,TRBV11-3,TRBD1,TGTGCCAGCAGCCAAGAGGGGACAGGCTGGGCCGGGGAGCTGTTTTTT,CASSQEGTGWAGELFF
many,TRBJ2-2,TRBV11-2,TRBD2,TGTGCCAGCAGCCCAGCGGGGGGGCTTTCCGGGGAGCTGTTTTTT,CASSPAGGLSGELFF
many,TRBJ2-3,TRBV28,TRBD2,TGTGCCAGCTCCCTCGTCGGTAGCGGGAGCGTCGCAGATACGCAGTATTTT,CASSLVGSGSVADTQYF
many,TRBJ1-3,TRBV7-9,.,TGTGCCAGCAGCTTCGTCTGGGATCGAGAAGGAAACACCATATATTTT,CASSFVWDREGNTIYF
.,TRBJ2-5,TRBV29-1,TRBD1,TGCAGCGTTGTTAGGCAGGGGGCAGAGACCCAGTACTTC,CSVVRQGAETQYF